This is a list of T cell receptor beta chains from one sample in a study of glioma-infiltrating T cells after dendritic cell vaccination. This table comes from immunoSEQ multiplex PCR, and its TCRdb copy is limited to in-frame clones, with some not included. Of approximately 67,000 clones in the sample, 81% were seen once. This sample comprised blood, obtained before dendritic cell vaccination. The receptors were gathered from a human donor with glioblastoma. Each CDR3 is given with its conserved first and last residue. The D gene is left open where the match is weak. The size entry is marked missing in some rows and otherwise reads once, few, many or a size class.

size	V	D	J	DNA	CDR3
-	TRBV2	-	TRBJ2-2	TGTGCCACCAAAGCGGTGGCGAACACCGGGGAGCTGTTTTTT	CATKAVANTGELFF
-	TRBV27	-	TRBJ1-2	TGTGCCAGCAGTCCCACCGGGGGAGGTGGCTACACCTTC	CASSPTGGGGYTF
-	TRBV2	TRBD1	TRBJ1-1	TGTGCCAGCAGTTGGGGGACAGGGTGGGGGACTGAAGCTTTCTTT	CASSWGTGWGTEAFF
-	TRBV5-1	-	TRBJ2-7	TGCGCCAGCAGCTCGTATACAGGTCAAGGGGGCGAGCAGTACTTC	CASSSYTGQGGEQYF
-	TRBV10-3	-	TRBJ2-1	TGTGCCATCAGTGAGTCGGTAGCCCTCAATGAGCAGTTCTTC	CAISESVALNEQFF
few	TRBV29-1	-	TRBJ2-3	TGCAGCGTTGTTGCTGGGTTAACTAGTGGTGCCGATACGCAGTATTTT	CSVVAGLTSGADTQYF
-	TRBV5-6	TRBD1	TRBJ2-7	TGTGCCAGCAGCTTGTTTTCGGGCAGGGGGTCCTACGAGCAGTACTTC	CASSLFSGRGSYEQYF
-	TRBV6-1	TRBD1	TRBJ1-1	TGTGCCAGCAGTGAATATCATTCGGGACAGGGCGTGAACACTGAAGCTTTCTTT	CASSEYHSGQGVNTEAFF
-	TRBV19	-	TRBJ1-2	TGTGCCAGTAGTATGAGAGGGGGTGGCAGGATTAACTATGGCTACACCTTC	CASSMRGGGRINYGYTF
-	TRBV11-2	TRBD2	TRBJ2-5	TGTGCCAGCAGCTTAAGTAGCGGGCAAGAGACCCAGTACTTC	CASSLSSGQETQYF
-	TRBV28	-	TRBJ1-4	TGTGCCAGCACCGGGGGTGCTAATGAAAAACTGTTTTTT	CASTGGANEKLFF
-	TRBV14	-	TRBJ2-2	TGTGCCAGCAGCCAAGATTTGAGCGGGGAGCTGTTTTTT	CASSQDLSGELFF
-	TRBV4-1	TRBD1	TRBJ2-2	TGCGCCAGCAGCCAAGCTAGGGGGCCCGTTAGCGCGAACACCGGGGAGCTGTTTTTT	CASSQARGPVSANTGELFF
once	TRBV7-3	-	TRBJ2-3	TGTGCCAGCAGCTTCGTACCGGGACTGCCGCCGGATACGCAGTATTTT	CASSFVPGLPPDTQYF
-	TRBV7-7	-	TRBJ2-2	TGTGCTAGCAGCTTAGCGCTTTCCACAAACACCGGGGAGCTGTTTTTT	CASSLALSTNTGELFF
-	TRBV2	-	TRBJ1-2	TGTGCCAGCAGTGAACATGAGGGTATTGGTGGCTACACCTTC	CASSEHEGIGGYTF
-	TRBV7-3	TRBD2	TRBJ2-2	TGTGCCAGCAGCTCGAGAGCGGGGGGGAGCTCCGGGGAGCTGTTTTTT	CASSSRAGGSSGELFF
-	TRBV19	-	TRBJ1-1	TGTGCCAGTAGTACCGGTGGGAGTGAAGCTTTCTTT	CASSTGGSEAFF
-	TRBV4-1	-	TRBJ2-7	TGCGCCAGCAGCCTCGGCGGGGGCGGTTACGAGCAGTACTTC	CASSLGGGGYEQYF
-	TRBV29-1	TRBD1	TRBJ2-3	TGCAGCGTCGGACAGGGAGGTGATACGCAGTATTTT	CSVGQGGDTQYF
-	TRBV5-8	-	TRBJ1-1	TGTGCCAGCAGCTTGCAGGGGTTCACTGAAGCTTTCTTT	CASSLQGFTEAFF
-	TRBV19	TRBD1	TRBJ2-7	TGTGCCAGTAGTACTCGGGACAGCTGGGTCTACGAGCAGTACTTC	CASSTRDSWVYEQYF
-	TRBV30	TRBD2	TRBJ2-6	TGTGCCTGGAGACCTAGCGGGGCGGACTTCTCTGGGGCCAACGTCCTGACTTTC	CAWRPSGADFSGANVLTF
few	TRBV6-5	TRBD1	TRBJ1-1	TGTGCCAGCAGTCGACAGGGGAGTACTGAAGCTTTCTTT	CASSRQGSTEAFF
-	TRBV7-9	-	TRBJ1-1	TGTGCCAGCAGCTTAGGAACAGCTCTGAACACTGAAGCTTTCTTT	CASSLGTALNTEAFF
once	TRBV19	TRBD2	TRBJ2-3	TGTGCCAGTAGTATAGATAGTAGCGGGGGTTCCGCAGATACGCAGTATTTT	CASSIDSSGGSADTQYF
-	TRBV30	-	TRBJ1-2	TGTGCCTGGAGTCGAGTTAACTATGGCTACACCTTC	CAWSRVNYGYTF
-	TRBV6-5	TRBD2	TRBJ2-3	TGTGCCAGCATCGGCCGGGGGGGCCCCACAGATACGCAGTATTTT	CASIGRGGPTDTQYF
-	TRBV7-3	TRBD2	TRBJ2-5	TGTGCCAGCAGCTATGCGGGGGTGGGAGAGACCCAGTACTTC	CASSYAGVGETQYF
-	TRBV27	-	TRBJ1-6	TGTGCCAGCAGTTCGCTCGGGACAAATCTTTATACCCTCCACTTT	CASSSLGTNLYTLHF
-	TRBV10-3	-	TRBJ2-3	TGTGCCATCAGTGAGTCCACTAGCAGTAGCGACACAGATACGCAGTATTTT	CAISESTSSSDTDTQYF
-	TRBV15	TRBD1	TRBJ2-3	TGTGCCACCAGCTTGCACAGGGGAGGCACAGATACGCAGTATTTT	CATSLHRGGTDTQYF
-	TRBV5-5	-	TRBJ1-1	TGTGCCAGCAGCTTGGTGGGGGCCCAAGAGGCTTTCTTT	CASSLVGAQEAFF
-	TRBV10-2	-	TRBJ1-2	TGCGCCAGCAGTGACGCAGGGGTTACCCCATATGGCTACACCTTC	CASSDAGVTPYGYTF
-	TRBV2	TRBD2	TRBJ2-5	TGTGCCAGCAGTGGGCTTTGGACTAGCGGTCCCCAAGAGACCCAGTACTTC	CASSGLWTSGPQETQYF
-	TRBV5-1	TRBD2	TRBJ2-3	TGCGCCAGCACTTCTGGACTAGCGGGTTTCACAGATACGCAGTATTTT	CASTSGLAGFTDTQYF
-	TRBV2	-	TRBJ1-2	TGTGCCAGCAGTACAGCAATCCTAAACTATGGCTACACCTTC	CASSTAILNYGYTF
once	TRBV9	-	TRBJ1-4	TGTGCCAGCGCCGGGGTCTATAATGAAAAACTGTTTTTT	CASAGVYNEKLFF
few	TRBV2	-	TRBJ1-1	TGTGCCAGCAACCCGGACAGCAACACTGAAGCTTTCTTT	CASNPDSNTEAFF
-	TRBV4-1	-	TRBJ1-5	TGCGCCAGCAGCCAAGGCTCAGGACAGCCCCAGCATTTT	CASSQGSGQPQHF
-	TRBV4-1	TRBD1	TRBJ1-2	TGCGCCAGCAGCCAAGGACAGGGGGGCGGCTACACCTTC	CASSQGQGGGYTF
-	TRBV9	TRBD1	TRBJ2-2	TGTGCCAGCAGCGTATCGCGCAGGACAGGGGATACCGGGGAGCTGTTTTTT	CASSVSRRTGDTGELFF
-	TRBV2	-	TRBJ1-2	TGTGCCAGCAGTGATCGGGGGATGAACTATGGCTACACCTTC	CASSDRGMNYGYTF
once	TRBV9	-	TRBJ2-5	TGTGCCAGCAGTGCCGTGGGAGGAGGAGAGACCCAGTACTTC	CASSAVGGGETQYF
-	TRBV14	TRBD1	TRBJ1-2	TGTGCCAGCAGCCAATCTGGGACAGTTGATTATGGCTACACCTTC	CASSQSGTVDYGYTF
-	TRBV4-1	-	TRBJ1-1	TGCGCCAGCAGCCAAGGCGTTTACGGGGAAATGAACACTGAAGCTTTCTTT	CASSQGVYGEMNTEAFF
-	TRBV5-1	TRBD2	TRBJ2-3	TGCGCCAGCAGCTTGGGACGCGGGGGGGCAGACACAGATACGCAGTATTTT	CASSLGRGGADTDTQYF
-	TRBV19	-	TRBJ1-4	TGTGCCAGTAGTATTCGACAGGCCCATGAAAAACTGTTTTTT	CASSIRQAHEKLFF
-	TRBV19	TRBD1	TRBJ1-5	TGTGCCAGTAGCCTGACAGGGGGACAGCCCCAGCATTTT	CASSLTGGQPQHF
-	TRBV30	TRBD1	TRBJ1-2	TGTGCCTGGAGTCCCCAGGGGGCGAAGTATGGCTACACCTTC	CAWSPQGAKYGYTF
-	TRBV5-1	TRBD1	TRBJ1-4	TGCGCCAGCACCTTAGGACAGGCGGGCGAAAAACTGTTTTTT	CASTLGQAGEKLFF
-	TRBV2	TRBD1	TRBJ1-1	TGTGCCAGCACGCGACAGGGGGGGAAGAACACTGAAGCTTTCTTT	CASTRQGGKNTEAFF
-	TRBV6-6	-	TRBJ1-5	TGTGCCAGCAGTTACAAGGGAGGGAGCAATCAGCCCCAGCATTTT	CASSYKGGSNQPQHF
-	TRBV25-1	-	TRBJ2-7	TGTGCCAGCAGTGACCCTAACTACGAGCAGTACTTC	CASSDPNYEQYF
-	TRBV29-1	-	TRBJ2-4	TGCAGCGTTGAAGACCAGACCGGGGGAAACATTCAGTACTTC	CSVEDQTGGNIQYF
-	TRBV6-1	-	TRBJ1-3	TGTGCCAGCAGTGAAGGGGTGGGAGTCTCTGGAAACACCATATATTTT	CASSEGVGVSGNTIYF
-	TRBV11-2	-	TRBJ1-3	TGTGCCAGCAGCCTCAGAGGGGGGGACACTGGAAACACCATATATTTT	CASSLRGGDTGNTIYF
-	TRBV10-2	-	TRBJ1-2	TGCGCCAGCAGTGAGCCGGGGGTTAATGGCTACACCTTC	CASSEPGVNGYTF
-	TRBV7-2	-	TRBJ2-7	TGTGCCAGCAGCTCCACTCGGAGCGAGCAGTACTTC	CASSSTRSEQYF